This TCR beta chain originates from a study of regulatory dendritic cells for organ transplantation (dated by TCRdb to between 2016 and 2019). Regarding the study in general: The TCRbeta repertoires of sorted naive and memory CD4+ and CD8+ T cells were sequenced before and after allostimulation with regulatory or mature dendritic cells. Study-level results and caveats: Allostimulation expanded memory CD8+ clones in both subjects, but regulatory dendritic cells appeared to induce more limited expansion than mature dendritic cells. Only a couple of subjects were sequenced, and considerable between-individual heterogeneity in the alloreactive memory CD8+ T cell pool was noted by the authors. Highly diverse repertoires were observed in naive CD4+ and CD8+ T cells, whereas lower diversity was observed in memory cells, and the most oligoclonal repertoires were found in memory CD8+ cells. Of the resting subsets, memory CD8+ T cells had the largest number of alloreactive TCR clonotypes.

FACS was used to sort naive T cells as CD45RA+ cells and memory T cells as CD45RO+ CD4+ or CD8+ cells. A couple of healthy control subjects provided the T cells used for TCR sequencing. Unstimulated sorted T cell subsets were used as baseline controls for the mixed lymphocyte reactions. Genomic DNA was extracted with the Qiagen DNeasy Blood & Tissue Kit. The TCRbeta CDR3 regions were amplified in a multiplexed two-step PCR with Vbeta-specific forward primers and Jbeta-specific reverse primers. Through the immunoSEQ service, the TCRbeta libraries were run on an Illumina instrument for sequencing. The paper's processing steps were these. IMGT annotation was used to assign V, D and J genes, and synthetic CDR3 analogues were used to correct the counts for multiplex PCR bias. In the immunoSEQ Analyzer, repertoire clonality was calculated as one minus normalized Shannon entropy. Whether a clone counted as expanded was decided by Fisher's exact test with Benjamini-Hochberg false discovery rate control and a two-tailed cutoff of P<0.01. Held by TCRdb, this immuneACCESS table contains in-frame sequences only and omits some clones. Under half of the omission traces to an unresolved V gene where checked; the cause of the rest is unknown. V, J and clone size are taken as reported in that table, and D and trimming were inferred from the DNA itself. The sample includes 25,000 to 30,000 clones, with 60% to 80% observed a single time. Around 2.3% of the sample belongs to the ten largest clones.

Turning to this clone: The antigen it binds to is not known. Base qualities are missing; no much larger clone stands one base away.

Including cysteine and phenylalanine, the CDR3 has 16 amino acids. The retained sequence is limited to the CDR3, 48 bases, with the frame set at the first base. Deletion took 3 bases off V and 0 bases off J, with a span of 12 bases between the germline ends. Looking up the germline V gene yields CDR1 MDHEN and CDR2 SYDVKM. The chain employs TRBV28 and TRBJ1-5; the D gene remains uncertain. The TCR comes from a human donor in good health. The specimen was memory CD4+ T cells from blood. Per the publication, the cell subset or site label means: CD45RO+ memory T cells. The sequence in DNA is TGTGCCAGCAGTTTCTCCCGGGCTGCTAGCAATCAGCCCCAGCATTTT. Its amino acids are CASSFSRAASNQPQHF.